Given below is one T cell receptor (beta chain) in context. Its antigen is unknown. The CDR3 consists of 15 residues. V lost 0 bases to trimming and J lost 5 bases, with 15 bases between them. The germline V gene has CDR1 SGDLS and CDR2 YYNGEE. The data stem from a study of a mutant IDH1 vaccine in newly diagnosed glioma. Study overall: Vaccination started 4-6 weeks after radiotherapy alone, or with temozolomide cycles.

Time point meaning: week 23, last vaccination. A 20-mer mutant IDH1 peptide at 300 ug was injected subcutaneously with topical imiquimod. Sequencing was performed with immunoSEQ multiplex PCR; in TCRdb, only in-frame clones are kept and a portion is missing. Here the sample spans 38,000 or so clones, roughly 76% being singletons. The source of this sequence is a man aged 40-50 years with glioma. The input for sequencing was PBMCs, taken from a glioma patient whose treatment included an IDH1 peptide vaccine. The chain carries TRBV9 and TRBJ2-7; either TRBD1 or TRBD2 may supply D (6 bases each). The DNA for the CDR3 is TGTGCCAGCAGCGTAGAACCGGGGGCGCAGGACGAGCAGTACTTC. Its protein product is CASSVEPGAQDEQYF.